Included here is one TCR beta chain sequence, with context. In the study's own analysis: Amplifying reference gene primers gave estimates of nucleated cell counts. Measured with immunoSEQ multiplex PCR; TCRdb has only the in-frame clones, and not every one. V, J and clone size were drawn from that table, and D and trimming were deduced from the DNA. This sample has approximately 300,000 clones, with 86% found just once. This entry belongs to a study of blood T cell repertoires in COVID-19. Whole-study context: Sites across the United States, Italy and Spain contributed samples from acute and convalescent COVID-19. T cells, B-cell-depleted T cells, or PBMCs provided the cDNA or gDNA that served as material.

V dropped 5 bases and J dropped 4; count of bases not matched to a gene: 10. This CDR3 comprises 15 residues. The germline V gene encodes CDR1 SGHTA and CDR2 FQGNSA. The receptor comes from a woman in her forties or fifties with acute or convalescent COVID-19. The sequencing input was peripheral blood. The chain combines TRBV7-2 with TRBJ1-1; 7 bases fit TRBD1. The CDR3 loop is CASSPQTGVSTEAFF. The CDR3 DNA follows: TGTGCCAGCAGCCCACAAACAGGGGTGAGCACTGAAGCTTTCTTT. Full variable domain (missing parts from reference TRBV7-2 and TRBJ1-1): GAGVSQSPSNKVTEKGKDVELRCDPISGHTALYWYRQSLGQGLEFLIYFQGNSAPDKSGLPSDRFSAERTGGSVSTLTIQRTQQEDSAVYLCASSPQTGVSTEAFFGQGTRLTVV.